These T cell receptor beta chains were read from a single sample in a study of blood T cell repertoires in COVID-19. The repertoire was sequenced with immunoSEQ multiplex PCR; TCRdb's copy has only in-frame clones and lacks some. The table records tens of thousands of clones, about 86% of them present only once. The sequenced sample consisted of peripheral blood. The receptors originated from a human donor in a cohort sampled during active COVID-19. Both conserved end residues are part of each CDR3. The D gene is left open where the match is weak. For some rows the clone size is stated as once, few or many, or as a class when expanded; others skip it.

j_call: TRBJ1-5; v_call: TRBV25-1; d_call: .; clone_size: .; cdr3_nt: TGTGCCAGCAGTGAATATGGGGCAGAGCCCAATCAGCCCCAGCATTTT; cdr3_aa: CASSEYGAEPNQPQHF
j_call: TRBJ1-1; v_call: TRBV19; d_call: .; clone_size: .; cdr3_nt: TGTGCCAGTAGAAGGTGGGCAGACGGGGACACTGAAGCTTTCTTT; cdr3_aa: CASRRWADGDTEAFF
j_call: TRBJ2-6; v_call: TRBV18; d_call: .; clone_size: .; cdr3_nt: TGTGCCAGCTCACCACCGAGTGTGGCCAACGTCCTGACTTTC; cdr3_aa: CASSPPSVANVLTF
j_call: TRBJ1-1; v_call: TRBV5-8; d_call: .; clone_size: .; cdr3_nt: TGTGCCAGCATCCCGGGACACTTCACTGAAGCTTTCTTT; cdr3_aa: CASIPGHFTEAFF
j_call: TRBJ2-1; v_call: TRBV19; d_call: TRBD2; clone_size: .; cdr3_nt: TGTGCCAGTAGTCGGACTAGCGGAAGCTCCTACAATGAGCAGTTCTTC; cdr3_aa: CASSRTSGSSYNEQFF
j_call: TRBJ1-4; v_call: TRBV5-4; d_call: TRBD1; clone_size: .; cdr3_nt: TGTGCCAGCAGCGTCACCGGGACAGGGGACGAAAAACTGTTTTTT; cdr3_aa: CASSVTGTGDEKLFF
j_call: TRBJ2-7; v_call: TRBV6-1; d_call: .; clone_size: .; cdr3_nt: TGTGCCAGCAGTGATTTAACGGTGCACTACGAGCAGTACTTC; cdr3_aa: CASSDLTVHYEQYF
j_call: TRBJ2-7; v_call: TRBV5-1; d_call: TRBD2; clone_size: .; cdr3_nt: TGCGCCAGCAGCTCCGGGACTAGCGAACAATACGAGCAGTACTTC; cdr3_aa: CASSSGTSEQYEQYF
j_call: TRBJ2-1; v_call: TRBV28; d_call: .; clone_size: .; cdr3_nt: TGTGCCAGCAGGACTTTAGGTAACTACAATGAGCAGTTCTTC; cdr3_aa: CASRTLGNYNEQFF
j_call: TRBJ2-7; v_call: TRBV5-4; d_call: TRBD1; clone_size: .; cdr3_nt: TGTGCCAGCAGCGCGGACAGGGTTCACGAGCAGTACTTC; cdr3_aa: CASSADRVHEQYF
j_call: TRBJ1-2; v_call: TRBV28; d_call: .; clone_size: few; cdr3_nt: TGTGCCAGCAGTTTATGGGAGGAGGCTAACTATGGCTACACCTTC; cdr3_aa: CASSLWEEANYGYTF
j_call: TRBJ1-2; v_call: TRBV21-1; d_call: .; clone_size: .; cdr3_nt: TGTGCCAGCAGCACCAAAGACAGGGGGGAATATGGCTACACCTTC; cdr3_aa: CASSTKDRGEYGYTF
j_call: TRBJ2-1; v_call: TRBV5-5; d_call: TRBD2; clone_size: once; cdr3_nt: TGTGCCAGCAGCGTTGGGACTAGCGGGAGGGCCTACAATGAGCAGTTCTTC; cdr3_aa: CASSVGTSGRAYNEQFF
j_call: TRBJ2-5; v_call: TRBV5-4; d_call: .; clone_size: .; cdr3_nt: TGTGCCAGCAGCTTTGGACAGCAAGAGACCCAGTACTTC; cdr3_aa: CASSFGQQETQYF
j_call: TRBJ1-3; v_call: TRBV9; d_call: TRBD1; clone_size: .; cdr3_nt: TGTGCCAGCAGCGTAGCTGGGACAGCTGGAAACACCATATATTTT; cdr3_aa: CASSVAGTAGNTIYF
j_call: TRBJ1-1; v_call: TRBV27; d_call: TRBD1; clone_size: .; cdr3_nt: TGTGCCAGCAGTACGACAGGGATCACTGAAGCTTTCTTT; cdr3_aa: CASSTTGITEAFF
j_call: TRBJ2-7; v_call: TRBV6-6; d_call: TRBD1; clone_size: .; cdr3_nt: TGTGCCACCTCAGGGGGCGCGGCCTACGAGCAGTACTTC; cdr3_aa: CATSGGAAYEQYF
j_call: TRBJ2-1; v_call: TRBV2; d_call: .; clone_size: .; cdr3_nt: TGTGCCAGCAGGGAGCGTAGCTCCTACAATGAGCAGTTCTTC; cdr3_aa: CASRERSSYNEQFF